Listed below are T cell receptor beta chains from one sample, sequenced in a study of T-cell memory formation after mild COVID-19. TCRdb passed the 5' RACE reads through MiXCR, listing each CDR3 protein once. Counted here are fewer than 400,000 distinct CDR3 sequences, 13% occurring once; the ten biggest clones make up roughly a fifth. What was sequenced was PBMCs or a T cell subset sorted from them (not recorded which). These receptors were collected from a man aged 18-30 years who had mild COVID-19 (a few samples of this study predate the infection). Cell type and time point are not known. CDR3s include the opening cysteine and the closing phenylalanine or tryptophan. D genes are given only for firm matches. The size of a clone is reported for some rows only, either as once, few or many, or as a class for expanded clones.

V gene,D gene,clone size,J gene,CDR3 DNA,CDR3 protein
TRBV2,-,many,TRBJ1-2,TGTGCCAGCAGTGTCGTGGGGGGGGCCTATGGCTACACCTTC,CASSVVGGAYGYTF
TRBV7-8,-,-,TRBJ2-3,TGTGCCAGCAGCCAGAGAGGGGGGACTAGCACAGATACGCAGTATTTT,CASSQRGGTSTDTQYF
TRBV29-1,-,many,TRBJ2-1,TGCAGCGTTGATACAGTACAGCAGTTCTTC,CSVDTVQQFF
TRBV7-9,-,-,TRBJ2-5,TGTGCCAGCAGCTTTGAGGGTAGATGGATGAAGACCCAGTACTTC,CASSFEGRWMKTQYF
TRBV7-2,-,-,TRBJ2-2,TGTGCCAGCAGCTTATGGCTGGTCAAAAGGGCTGCGGGCGGGGAGCTGTTTTTT,CASSLWLVKRAAGGELFF
TRBV7-9,-,many,TRBJ2-1,TGTGCCAGCAGCTTAGGGCTAGGCAGCAATGAGCAGTTCTTC,CASSLGLGSNEQFF
TRBV29-1,-,-,TRBJ1-1,TGCAGCGTCGACTACGGGTGGGGGTCTGAAGCTTTCTTT,CSVDYGWGSEAFF
TRBV2,-,many,TRBJ1-5,TGTGCCAGCTCCAGGGTAACCCAGCCCCAGCATTTT,CASSRVTQPQHF
TRBV7-9,-,-,TRBJ2-7,TGTGCCAGCAGCTTTTCGGTGGGGACACCGCCCTACGAGCAGTACTTC,CASSFSVGTPPYEQYF
TRBV3-1,-,-,TRBJ1-2,TGTGCCAGCAGCCCAAACCCGGGGGGAAATGGCTACACCTTC,CASSPNPGGNGYTF
TRBV29-1,TRBD1,many,TRBJ1-6,TGCAGCGTTGAATTCTCGGACAGGGGGAATTCACCCCTCCACTTT,CSVEFSDRGNSPLHF
TRBV4-1,TRBD1,-,TRBJ2-2,TGCGCCAGCAGCCGAATCAGGACAGGGGGTCTCGGGGAGCTGTTTTTT,CASSRIRTGGLGELFF
TRBV28,TRBD1,-,TRBJ2-5,TGTGCCAGCAGCAGAGGGACAGGGGACCGGGAGACCCAGTACTTC,CASSRGTGDRETQYF
TRBV6-2/TRBV6-3,-,few,TRBJ2-3,TGTGCCAGCAGTCAGGTAGTCACAGATACGCAGTATTTT,CASSQVVTDTQYF
TRBV3-1,TRBD2,-,TRBJ2-1,TGTGCCAGCAGCCAGGACTTAGCGGGGGGCACCTACAATGAGCAGTTCTTC,CASSQDLAGGTYNEQFF
TRBV4-1,-,-,TRBJ1-6,TGCGCCAGCAGCCTAATACCACCATCTTCACCCCTCCACTTT,CASSLIPPSSPLHF
TRBV7-2,-,-,TRBJ1-1,TGTGCCAGCAGCTTAGCGCTAGGCCCTATGAACACTGAAGCTTTATTT,CASSLALGPMNTEALF
TRBV28,-,few,TRBJ2-5,TGTGCCAGCAGTGTGCTAGCGAACCAAGAGACCCAGTACTTC,CASSVLANQETQYF
TRBV6-2/TRBV6-3,-,-,TRBJ2-2,TGTGCCAGCTTAGAGTTGAACACCGGGGAGCTGTTTTTT,CASLELNTGELFF
TRBV5-1,TRBD2,-,TRBJ2-3,TGCGCCAGCAGCGGACAAGCGGGGGGGCCAATAGATACGCAGTATTTT,CASSGQAGGPIDTQYF
TRBV4-1,-,-,TRBJ2-3,TGCGCCAGCAGCCTTGACAGCGACACAGATACGCAGTATTTT,CASSLDSDTDTQYF
TRBV5-5,TRBD2,few,TRBJ2-3,TGTGCCAGCAGCCCCGGGGGGGGTTTCACAGATACGCAGTATTTT,CASSPGGGFTDTQYF
TRBV5-5,TRBD1,-,TRBJ1-4,TGTGCCAGCAGCCGCCATGAGACAGGGGATGAAAAACTGTTTTTT,CASSRHETGDEKLFF
TRBV6-2/TRBV6-3,TRBD1,-,TRBJ2-7,TGTGCCAGCAGCCAAAGGGGGCCTTCCTACGAGCAGTACTTC,CASSQRGPSYEQYF
TRBV7-2,TRBD2,few,TRBJ2-5,TGTGCCAGCAGCCCGGGACTAGGGGGAGAGACCCAGTACTTC,CASSPGLGGETQYF
TRBV5-1,TRBD1,few,TRBJ2-3,TGCGCCAGCAGCCAGCGTCCGGGACAGGGCACAGATACGCAGTATTTT,CASSQRPGQGTDTQYF
TRBV4-1,-,few,TRBJ1-4,TGCGCCAGCAGCCAAGGTGCGAGGGCTAATGAAAAACTGTTTTTT,CASSQGARANEKLFF
TRBV5-3,-,-,TRBJ1-2,TGTGCCAGAAGCCCCCGAGGCTACACCTTC,CARSPRGYTF
TRBV7-2,-,few,TRBJ1-4,TGTGCCAGCAGCTTAGTGGGTTTGCCTAATGAAAAACTGTTTTTT,CASSLVGLPNEKLFF
TRBV7-9,-,many,TRBJ1-2,TGTGCCAGCAGCTTACAGGACGACGGAGGCTACACCTTC,CASSLQDDGGYTF
TRBV7-7,TRBD1,few,TRBJ2-5,TGTGCCAGCAGCCCGACAGGGGGAAGGCAAGAGACCCAGTACTTC,CASSPTGGRQETQYF
TRBV18,-,-,TRBJ1-2,TGTGCCAGCTCACCACAGGGGGATCACGCACGAGGCTACACCTTC,CASSPQGDHARGYTF
TRBV10-3,-,-,TRBJ1-2,TGTGCCATCAGTGGGAACAGGGAGGCCTATGGCTACACCTTC,CAISGNREAYGYTF
TRBV7-2,-,-,TRBJ1-5,TGTGCCAGCAGCTTTCTTGGCATAGATCAGCCCCAGCATTTT,CASSFLGIDQPQHF
TRBV5-1,-,-,TRBJ2-5,TGCGCCAGCAGCTTGGGATCGGACACAGGGTCAGAGACCCAGTACTTC,CASSLGSDTGSETQYF
TRBV4-3,-,-,TRBJ2-2,TGCGCCAGCAGCCAAGACAGCAGTATCGCCGGGGAGCTGTTTTTT,CASSQDSSIAGELFF
TRBV28,-,many,TRBJ2-4,TGTGCCAGCAGTTTAAAATCAGGGATCGGCAAAAACATTCAGTACTTC,CASSLKSGIGKNIQYF
TRBV12-3/TRBV12-4,-,-,TRBJ1-2,TGTGCCAGCAGTTTCGCTATGACTAACTATGGCTACACCTTC,CASSFAMTNYGYTF
TRBV27,TRBD1,-,TRBJ2-1,TGTGCCAGCAGTCCCGGGACAGGGTTGGATGAGCAGTTCTTC,CASSPGTGLDEQFF
TRBV12-3/TRBV12-4,TRBD2,few,TRBJ2-1,TGTGCCAGTGGGTTGGTAGCGGGCATAGATGAGCAGTTCTTC,CASGLVAGIDEQFF
TRBV4-3,TRBD1,-,TRBJ2-3,TGCGCCAGCCGGGACAGGGAAGATACGCAGTATTTT,CASRDREDTQYF
TRBV5-1,-,-,TRBJ1-2,TGCGCCAGCAGCCCCGGGGCGGGCCATACTAACTATGGCTACACCTTC,CASSPGAGHTNYGYTF
TRBV6-5,-,-,TRBJ2-2,TGTGCCAGCAGTTACTCGACAGCTCGGCCGTACCCCGGGGAGCTGTTTTTT,CASSYSTARPYPGELFF
TRBV5-1,-,-,TRBJ2-2,TGCGCCAGCAGGGACAGTTCAGAGCTGTTTTTT,CASRDSSELFF
TRBV7-2,-,few,TRBJ2-5,TGTGCCAGCAGCTTAGGGATCTTGAAAGAGACCCAGTACTTC,CASSLGILKETQYF
TRBV20-1,-,-,TRBJ2-3,TGCAGTGCTTGCGGGTCCGGGGATACGCAGTATTTT,CSACGSGDTQYF
TRBV28,-,-,TRBJ2-1,TGTGCCAGCAGTTTTGCTCCGGGAAGTGAGCAGTTCTTC,CASSFAPGSEQFF
TRBV9,-,many,TRBJ1-1,TGTGCCAGCAGCCCAACCGGGGAGGTTGGCACTGAAGCTTTCTTT,CASSPTGEVGTEAFF
TRBV5-1,-,-,TRBJ1-6,TGCGCCAGCAGCTTGTTGGGGGGGCGGACGGCATCGGAAAATTCACCCCTCCACTTT,CASSLLGGRTASENSPLHF
TRBV7-6,TRBD1,few,TRBJ2-7,TGTGCCAGCAGCGACCGGGACAGGGGAAACGAGCAGTACTTC,CASSDRDRGNEQYF
TRBV7-3,-,-,TRBJ2-3,TGTGCCAGCAGCCCGCAACCGGGGTCGGGGTTGACGCAGTATTTT,CASSPQPGSGLTQYF
TRBV20-1,-,-,TRBJ1-2,TGCAGTGCTTCGCTGGGGGGACCCTATGGCTACACCTTC,CSASLGGPYGYTF
TRBV11-2,-,few,TRBJ1-2,TGTGCCAGCAGCTTAGGCCCGGAAGCTCCTTATGGCTACACCTTC,CASSLGPEAPYGYTF
TRBV7-9,-,-,TRBJ2-1,TGTGCCAGCAGCTTCGGGGAGAATGAGTTCTTC,CASSFGENEFF
TRBV15,TRBD2,once,TRBJ2-7,TGTGCCACCAGCAGAGATCGGGGGGGCGGAGGCGAGCAGTACTTC,CATSRDRGGGGEQYF
TRBV7-2,-,-,TRBJ2-5,TGTGCCAGCAGCTTACAGTTCCAAGAGACCCAGTACTTC,CASSLQFQETQYF
TRBV4-1,-,few,TRBJ1-3,TGCGCCAGCAGCCGACCGGACGTCTCTGGAAACACCATATATTTT,CASSRPDVSGNTIYF
TRBV5-1,TRBD2,few,TRBJ2-5,TGCGCCAGCTACTCAGGACTAGCGGGGGGAGAAGAAGAGACCCAGTACTTC,CASYSGLAGGEEETQYF